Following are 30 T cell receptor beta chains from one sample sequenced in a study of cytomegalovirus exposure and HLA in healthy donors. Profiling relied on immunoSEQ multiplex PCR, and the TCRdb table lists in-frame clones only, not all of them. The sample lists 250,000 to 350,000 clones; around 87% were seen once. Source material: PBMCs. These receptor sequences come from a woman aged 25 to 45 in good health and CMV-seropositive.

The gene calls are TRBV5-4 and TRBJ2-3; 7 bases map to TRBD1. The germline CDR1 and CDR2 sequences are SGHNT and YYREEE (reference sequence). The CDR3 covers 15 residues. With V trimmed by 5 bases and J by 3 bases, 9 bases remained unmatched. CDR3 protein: CASSPDRVGTDTQYF. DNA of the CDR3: TGTGCCAGCAGTCCAGACAGGGTGGGAACAGATACGCAGTATTTT.

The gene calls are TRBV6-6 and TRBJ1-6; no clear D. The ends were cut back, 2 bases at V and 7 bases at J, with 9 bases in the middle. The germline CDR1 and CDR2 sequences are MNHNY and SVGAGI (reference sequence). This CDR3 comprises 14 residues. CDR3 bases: TGTGCCAGCAGTTACATCCGGGGAAATTCACCCCTCCACTTT. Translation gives CASSYIRGNSPLHF.

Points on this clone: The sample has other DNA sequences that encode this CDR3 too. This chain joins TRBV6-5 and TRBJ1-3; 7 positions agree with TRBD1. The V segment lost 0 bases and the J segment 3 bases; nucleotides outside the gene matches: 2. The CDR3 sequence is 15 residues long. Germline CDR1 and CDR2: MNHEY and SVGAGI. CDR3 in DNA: TGTGCCAGCAGTTACTCCTGGGACAGTGGAAACACCATATATTTT. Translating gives CASSYSWDSGNTIYF.

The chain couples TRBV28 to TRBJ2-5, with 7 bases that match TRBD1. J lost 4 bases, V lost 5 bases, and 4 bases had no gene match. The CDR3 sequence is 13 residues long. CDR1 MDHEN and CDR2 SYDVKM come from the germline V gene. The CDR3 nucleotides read TGTGCCAGCAGTGAGAGGGGGCGAGAGACCCAGTACTTC. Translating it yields CASSERGRETQYF. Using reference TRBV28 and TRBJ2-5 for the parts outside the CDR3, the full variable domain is DVKVTQSSRYLVKRTGEKVFLECVQDMDHENMFWYRQDPGLGLRLIYFSYDVKMKEKGDIPEGYSVSREKKERFSLILESASTNQTSMYLCASSERGRETQYFGPGTRLLVL.

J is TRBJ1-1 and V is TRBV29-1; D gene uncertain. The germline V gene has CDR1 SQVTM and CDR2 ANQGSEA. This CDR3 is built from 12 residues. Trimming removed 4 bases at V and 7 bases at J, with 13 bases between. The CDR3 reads CSVVSLRDEAFF. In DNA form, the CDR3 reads TGCAGCGTTGTGTCTCTGCGTGATGAAGCTTTCTTT.

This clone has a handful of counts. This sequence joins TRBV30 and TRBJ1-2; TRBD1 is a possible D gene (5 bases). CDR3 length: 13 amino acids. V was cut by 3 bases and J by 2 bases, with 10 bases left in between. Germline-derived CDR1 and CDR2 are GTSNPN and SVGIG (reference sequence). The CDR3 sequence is CAWRGGANYGYTF. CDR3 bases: TGTGCCTGGAGGGGAGGGGCCAACTATGGCTACACCTTC.

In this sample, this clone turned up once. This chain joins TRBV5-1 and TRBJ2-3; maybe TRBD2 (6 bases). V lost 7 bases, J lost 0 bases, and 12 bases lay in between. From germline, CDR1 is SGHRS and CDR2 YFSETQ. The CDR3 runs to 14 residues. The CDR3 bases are TGCGCCAGCGGAATAGCGGTTAGCACAGATACGCAGTATTTT. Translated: CASGIAVSTDTQYF.

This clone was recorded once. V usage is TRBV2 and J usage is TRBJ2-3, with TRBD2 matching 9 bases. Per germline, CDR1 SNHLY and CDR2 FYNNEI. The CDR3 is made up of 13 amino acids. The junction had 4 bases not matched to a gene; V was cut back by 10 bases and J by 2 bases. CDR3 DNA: TGTGCCACCCGGGGACTAGCCACAGATACGCAGTATTTT. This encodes CATRGLATDTQYF.

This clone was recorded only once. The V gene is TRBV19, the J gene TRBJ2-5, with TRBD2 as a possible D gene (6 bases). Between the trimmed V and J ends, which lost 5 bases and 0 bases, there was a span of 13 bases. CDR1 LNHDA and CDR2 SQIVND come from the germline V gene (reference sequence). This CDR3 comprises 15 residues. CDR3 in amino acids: CASSRWEVDQETQYF. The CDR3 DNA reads TGTGCCAGTAGTCGGTGGGAGGTAGACCAAGAGACCCAGTACTTC.

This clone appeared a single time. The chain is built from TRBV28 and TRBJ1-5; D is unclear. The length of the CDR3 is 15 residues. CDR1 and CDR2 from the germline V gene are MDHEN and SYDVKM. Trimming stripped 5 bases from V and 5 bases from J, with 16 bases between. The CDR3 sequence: CASSRRSGLDQPQHF. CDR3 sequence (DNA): TGTGCCAGCAGTAGAAGATCTGGGTTAGATCAGCCCCAGCATTTT.

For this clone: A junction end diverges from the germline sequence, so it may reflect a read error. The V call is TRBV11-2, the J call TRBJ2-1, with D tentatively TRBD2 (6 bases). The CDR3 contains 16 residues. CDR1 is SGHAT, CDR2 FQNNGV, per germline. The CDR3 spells CASSEPGTYSHNEQFF. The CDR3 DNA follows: TGTGCCAGCAGCGAACCCGGGACTTACTCCCACAATGAGCAGTTCTTC. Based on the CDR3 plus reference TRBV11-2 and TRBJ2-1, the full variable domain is EAGVAQSPRYKIIEKRQSVAFWCNPISGHATLYWYQQILGQGPKLLIQFQNNGVVDDSQLPKDRFSAERLKGVDSTLKIQPAKLEDSAVYLCASSEPGTYSHNEQFFGPGTRLTVL.

CDR3 residues: CASSLYSSSGSTDTQYF. The CDR3 DNA follows: TGCGCCAGCAGCTTATACTCCTCTAGCGGGAGCACAGATACGCAGTATTTT. J is TRBJ2-3 and V is TRBV5-1; 8 bases align to TRBD2. Germline V lookup: CDR1 SGHRS, CDR2 YFSETQ. With V trimmed by 2 bases and J by 0 bases, 8 bases remained unmatched. The CDR3 totals 17 residues.

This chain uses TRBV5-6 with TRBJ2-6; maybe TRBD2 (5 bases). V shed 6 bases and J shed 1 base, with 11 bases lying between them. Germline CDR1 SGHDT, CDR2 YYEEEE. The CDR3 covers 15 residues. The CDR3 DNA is TGTGCCAGCATCCCGAGGGTTTCTGGGGCCAACGTCCTGACTTTC. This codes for CASIPRVSGANVLTF.

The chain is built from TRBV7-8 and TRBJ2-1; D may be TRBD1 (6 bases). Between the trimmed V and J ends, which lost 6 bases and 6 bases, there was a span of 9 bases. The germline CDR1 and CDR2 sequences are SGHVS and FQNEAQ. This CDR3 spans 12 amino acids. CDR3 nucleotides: TGTGCCAGCAGTACAGGGTTCAATGAGCAGTTCTTC. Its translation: CASSTGFNEQFF.

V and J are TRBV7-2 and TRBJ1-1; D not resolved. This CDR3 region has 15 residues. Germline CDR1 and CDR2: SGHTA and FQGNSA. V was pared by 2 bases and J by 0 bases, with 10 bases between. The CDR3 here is CASSLNGILNTEAFF. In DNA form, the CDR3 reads TGTGCCAGCAGCTTAAATGGCATCTTGAACACTGAAGCTTTCTTT.

The DNA of the CDR3 is TGTGCCAGCAGGACGAGACAGGGGGGTCCCTACGAGCAGTACTTC. This gives the protein CASRTRQGGPYEQYF. The chain employs TRBV27 and TRBJ2-7, with 9 nucleotides matching TRBD1. Trimming cost V 6 bases and J 2 bases; bases outside gene matches: 8. There are 15 residues in the CDR3. Germline lookup yields CDR1 MNHEY and CDR2 SMNVEV (reference sequence).

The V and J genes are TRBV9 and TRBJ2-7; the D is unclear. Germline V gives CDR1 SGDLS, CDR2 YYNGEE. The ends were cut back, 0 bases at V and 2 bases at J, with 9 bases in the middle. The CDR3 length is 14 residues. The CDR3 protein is CASSVEGAAYEQYF. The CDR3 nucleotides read TGTGCCAGCAGCGTAGAAGGAGCCGCCTACGAGCAGTACTTC.

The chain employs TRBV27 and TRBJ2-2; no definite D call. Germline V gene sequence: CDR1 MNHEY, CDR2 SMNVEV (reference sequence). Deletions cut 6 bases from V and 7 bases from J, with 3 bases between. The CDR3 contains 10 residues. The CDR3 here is CASRGGELFF. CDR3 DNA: TGTGCCAGCAGAGGCGGGGAGCTGTTTTTT.

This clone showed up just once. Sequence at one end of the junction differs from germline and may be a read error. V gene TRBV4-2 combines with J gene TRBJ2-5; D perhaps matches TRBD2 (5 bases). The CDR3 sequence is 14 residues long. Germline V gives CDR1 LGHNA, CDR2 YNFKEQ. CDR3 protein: CASSKEGILETQYF. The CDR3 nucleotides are TGTGCCAGCAGCAAAGAGGGCATTCTAGAGACCCAGTACTTC.

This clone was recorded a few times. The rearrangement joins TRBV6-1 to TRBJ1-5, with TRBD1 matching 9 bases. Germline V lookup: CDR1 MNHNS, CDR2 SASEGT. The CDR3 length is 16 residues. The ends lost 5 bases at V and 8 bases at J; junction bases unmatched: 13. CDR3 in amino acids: CASSKDRGVLGKPQHF. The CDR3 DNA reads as TGTGCCAGCAGTAAAGACAGGGGGGTTCTGGGGAAGCCCCAGCATTTT.

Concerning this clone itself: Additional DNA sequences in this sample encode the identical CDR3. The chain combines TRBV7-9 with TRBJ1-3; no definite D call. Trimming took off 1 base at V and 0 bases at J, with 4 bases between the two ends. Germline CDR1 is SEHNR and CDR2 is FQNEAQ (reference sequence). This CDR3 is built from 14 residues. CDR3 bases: TGTGCCAGCAGCTTAGAGACCTCTGGAAACACCATATATTTT. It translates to CASSLETSGNTIYF.

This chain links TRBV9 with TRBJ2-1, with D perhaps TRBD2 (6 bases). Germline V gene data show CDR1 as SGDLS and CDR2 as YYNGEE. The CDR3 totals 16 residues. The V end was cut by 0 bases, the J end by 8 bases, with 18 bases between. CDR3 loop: CASSVAATVWRDEQFF. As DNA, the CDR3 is TGTGCCAGCAGCGTAGCTGCCACGGTTTGGAGGGATGAGCAGTTCTTC.

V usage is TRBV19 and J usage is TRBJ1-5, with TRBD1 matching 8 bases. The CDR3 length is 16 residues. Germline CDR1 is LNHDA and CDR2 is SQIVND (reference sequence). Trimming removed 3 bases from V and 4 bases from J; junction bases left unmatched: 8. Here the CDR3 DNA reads TGTGCCAGTAGTATCGGTCTCCGGGACAGGAATCAGCCCCAGCATTTT. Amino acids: CASSIGLRDRNQPQHF.

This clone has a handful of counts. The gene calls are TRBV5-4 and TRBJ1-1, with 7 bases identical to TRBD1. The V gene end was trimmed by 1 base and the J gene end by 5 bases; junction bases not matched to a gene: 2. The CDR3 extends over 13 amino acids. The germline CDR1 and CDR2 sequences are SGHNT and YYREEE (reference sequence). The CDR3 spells CASSLTGVTEAFF. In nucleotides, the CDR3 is TGTGCCAGCAGCTTGACAGGGGTAACTGAAGCTTTCTTT.

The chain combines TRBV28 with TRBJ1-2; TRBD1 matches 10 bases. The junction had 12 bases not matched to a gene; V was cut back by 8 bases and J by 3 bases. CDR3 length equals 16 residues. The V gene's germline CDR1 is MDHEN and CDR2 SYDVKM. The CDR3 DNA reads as TGTGCCAGCTGGGGCTGGACAGGGGGATACGACTATGGCTACACCTTC. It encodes CASWGWTGGYDYGYTF.

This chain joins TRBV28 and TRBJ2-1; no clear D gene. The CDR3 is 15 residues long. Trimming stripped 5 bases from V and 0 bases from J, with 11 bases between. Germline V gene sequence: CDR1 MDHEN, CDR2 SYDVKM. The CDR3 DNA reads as TGTGCCAGCAGTCCTGCACGTAGCTCCTACAATGAGCAGTTCTTC. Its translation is CASSPARSSYNEQFF.

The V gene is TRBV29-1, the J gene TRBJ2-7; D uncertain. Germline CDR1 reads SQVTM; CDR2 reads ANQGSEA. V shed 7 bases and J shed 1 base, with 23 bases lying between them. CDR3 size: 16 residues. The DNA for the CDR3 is TGCAGCGCCCTCACGGCCGGAAGGAGCAGATCCTACGAGCAGTACTTC. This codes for CSALTAGRSRSYEQYF.

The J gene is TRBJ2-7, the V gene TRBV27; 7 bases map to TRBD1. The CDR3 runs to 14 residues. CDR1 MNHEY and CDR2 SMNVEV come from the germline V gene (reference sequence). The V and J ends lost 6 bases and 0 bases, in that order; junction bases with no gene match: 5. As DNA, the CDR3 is TGTGCCAGCAGCATGACAGGGAGCTCCTACGAGCAGTACTTC. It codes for CASSMTGSSYEQYF.

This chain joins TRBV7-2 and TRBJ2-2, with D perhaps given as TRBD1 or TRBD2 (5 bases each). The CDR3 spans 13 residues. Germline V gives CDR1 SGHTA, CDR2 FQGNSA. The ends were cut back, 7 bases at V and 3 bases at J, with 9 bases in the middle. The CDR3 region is CASTRDHTGELFF. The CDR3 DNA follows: TGTGCCAGCACCAGGGACCACACCGGGGAGCTGTTTTTT.

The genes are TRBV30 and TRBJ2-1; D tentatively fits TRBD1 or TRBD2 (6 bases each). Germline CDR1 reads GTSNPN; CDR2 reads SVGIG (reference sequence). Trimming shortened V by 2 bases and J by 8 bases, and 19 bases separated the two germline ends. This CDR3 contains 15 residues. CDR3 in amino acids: CAWSTLGGGFHEQFF. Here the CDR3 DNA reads TGTGCCTGGAGTACGCTGGGGGGCGGCTTCCATGAGCAGTTCTTC.